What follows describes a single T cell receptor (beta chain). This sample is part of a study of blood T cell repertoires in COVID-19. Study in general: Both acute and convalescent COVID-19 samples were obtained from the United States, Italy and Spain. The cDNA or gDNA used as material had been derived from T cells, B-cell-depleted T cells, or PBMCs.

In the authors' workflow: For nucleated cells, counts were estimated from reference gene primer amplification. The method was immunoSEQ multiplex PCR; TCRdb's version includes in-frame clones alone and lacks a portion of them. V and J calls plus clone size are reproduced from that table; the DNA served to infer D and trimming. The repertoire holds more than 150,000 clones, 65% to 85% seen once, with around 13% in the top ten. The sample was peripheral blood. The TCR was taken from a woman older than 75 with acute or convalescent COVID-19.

CDR3 residues: CASRNGQGIIRGETQYF. CDR3 coding DNA: TGTGCCAGCAGAAACGGACAGGGAATTATTCGGGGAGAGACCCAGTACTTC. The gene calls are TRBV28 and TRBJ2-5, with TRBD1 identical over 8 bases. V lost 6 bases and J lost 4; bases outside the gene matches: 16. The CDR3 has 17 amino acids. Germline V lookup: CDR1 MDHEN, CDR2 SYDVKM.